Following are 8 T cell receptor beta chains from one sample sequenced in a study of blood T cell repertoires in COVID-19. Sequencing was performed with immunoSEQ multiplex PCR; in TCRdb, only in-frame clones are kept and a portion is missing. The data contain about 140,000 clones, around three quarters of them seen just once; the ten biggest clones take up about 12%. Material for sequencing was peripheral blood. Receptors originate from a man older than 75 with acute or convalescent COVID-19.

The gene calls are TRBV7-2 and TRBJ1-5; 9 positions match TRBD1. Germline loops: CDR1 SGHTA, CDR2 FQGNSA. CDR3 size: 17 residues. With 5 bases clipped from V and 0 bases from J, the junction kept 8 bases outside the gene matches. The CDR3 reads CASSTTGTGNSNQPQHF. CDR3 bases: TGTGCCAGCAGCACCACCGGGACAGGGAATAGCAATCAGCCCCAGCATTTT.

This chain links TRBV28 with TRBJ1-4, with unresolved D. Between the trimmed V and J ends, which lost 3 bases and 4 bases, there was a span of 9 bases. CDR3 length equals 14 residues. The germline V gene encodes CDR1 MDHEN and CDR2 SYDVKM. The CDR3 loop reads CASSLLRFNEKLFF. CDR3 DNA: TGTGCCAGCAGTTTGCTCAGGTTTAATGAAAAACTGTTTTTT.

This chain joins TRBV6-1 and TRBJ2-4, with 8 bases fitting TRBD2. The CDR3 has 19 residues. From germline, CDR1 is MNHNS and CDR2 SASEGT. The J segment lost 0 bases and the V segment lost 3 bases, leaving 13 bases of the junction unmatched. The CDR3 spells CASSERGEGGNPAKNIQYF. The DNA of the CDR3 is TGTGCCAGCAGTGAGCGGGGGGAAGGGGGAAACCCAGCCAAAAACATTCAGTACTTC.

The rearrangement links TRBV7-2 to TRBJ1-1, with D perhaps matching TRBD1 (5 bases). Germline assignment: CDR1 SGHTA and CDR2 FQGNSA. This CDR3 has 16 residues. V gave up 4 bases and J gave up 1 base, with 16 bases separating them. The CDR3 sequence: CASSSRGRASNTEAFF. The CDR3 region has the DNA TGTGCCAGCAGCTCCAGAGGCAGGGCCTCGAACACTGAAGCTTTCTTT.

V and J are TRBV19 and TRBJ1-6; D not certain. From germline, CDR1 is LNHDA and CDR2 SQIVND (reference sequence). This CDR3 spans 14 amino acids. V was pared by 11 bases and J by 5 bases, with 16 bases between. In nucleotides, the CDR3 is TGTGCCGCCTCGAGGACGGGAAATAATTCACCCCTCCACTTT. It specifies CAASRTGNNSPLHF.

This rearrangement joins TRBV6-5 to TRBJ2-7; 7 bases map to TRBD1. CDR3 length: 14 amino acids. With V trimmed by 5 bases and J by 4 bases, 8 bases remained unmatched. The germline V gene encodes CDR1 MNHEY and CDR2 SVGAGI. The CDR3 DNA sequence: TGTGCCAGCAGTCGACAGGGCGGTATGTACGAGCAGTACTTC. This gives the protein CASSRQGGMYEQYF.

The rearrangement joins TRBV4-1 to TRBJ2-7; 10 bases line up with TRBD1. The V and J ends lost 3 bases and 7 bases, in that order; junction bases with no gene match: 6. CDR1 and CDR2 from the germline V gene are MGHRA and YSYEKL. This CDR3 has 14 residues. CDR3 residues: CASSQRQGAREQYF. The CDR3, as DNA: TGCGCCAGCAGCCAGCGACAGGGGGCGCGGGAGCAGTACTTC.

The V gene is TRBV15, the J gene TRBJ1-4; 11 bases match TRBD1. Per the germline V gene, CDR1 is LNHNV and CDR2 is YYDKDF (reference sequence). The CDR3 runs 18 residues. With 0 bases clipped from V and 7 bases from J, the junction kept 10 bases outside the gene matches. The CDR3 nucleotides read TGTGCCACCAGCAGAGAATATTCAGGACAGGGGGCGCCTGAAAAACTGTTTTTT. This encodes CATSREYSGQGAPEKLFF.